A selection of T cell receptor beta chains follows, all from one sample in a study of OX40 agonist ivuxolimab in advanced cancers. Sequenced by immunoSEQ multiplex PCR; TCRdb stores in-frame clones only, minus some. The sample lists some 51,000 clones, approximately 80% seen once, with 2% in the top ten. This sample comprised CD4+ or CD8+ T cells sorted from blood, obtained in a trial of the OX40 agonist ivuxolimab. Source of these receptors: an adult with an advanced solid tumor such as melanoma, head and neck, liver or kidney cancer. Each CDR3 is given with its conserved first and last residue. The order of the fields is J gene, V gene, CDR3 protein.

TRBJ2-7 TRBV5-4 CASSYEGGPSPGEQYF
TRBJ1-5 TRBV5-8 CASSLAYFNQPQHF
TRBJ2-1 TRBV7-9 CATRANDLYNEQFF
TRBJ2-1 TRBV7-6 CASSPLAGSSYNEQFF
TRBJ2-1 TRBV7-2 CASSLDAGSGNEQFF
TRBJ2-2 TRBV27 CASRGTTNTGELFF
TRBJ2-7 TRBV11-2 CASSLFGLYEQYF
TRBJ2-7 TRBV9 CASSAGQGAAQYF
TRBJ1-5 TRBV19 CASSTTGDSNQPQHF
TRBJ2-3 TRBV5-4 CASSTRTSPDTQYF
. TRBV7-9 CASSLAQASYEQYF
TRBJ1-3 TRBV27 CASSFRGAGNTIYF
TRBJ1-1 TRBV28 CASSPPLGHLGLNTEAFF
TRBJ2-7 TRBV4-1 CASSQGEGTYEQYF
TRBJ1-4 TRBV6-1 CASSEVRDSYGEKLFF
TRBJ1-4 TRBV7-2 CASSLSPSPNEKLFF